This passage covers 27 T cell receptor beta chains from one sample sequenced in a study of T cells in narcolepsy. Sequencing was performed with immunoSEQ multiplex PCR; in TCRdb, only in-frame clones are kept and a portion is missing. Of approximately 25,000 clones in the sample, just under 85% were seen once. Sequencing was done on a sample of CD45RA- memory CD4+ T cells from PBMCs. These receptors came from a human donor with narcolepsy.

The chain links TRBV5-6 to TRBJ2-1; TRBD2 matches at 9 bases. J lost 5 bases, V lost 3 bases, and 9 bases had no gene match. Germline V CDR1 and CDR2: SGHDT, YYEEEE. The CDR3 is made up of 16 amino acids. The CDR3 nucleotides are TGTGCCAGCAGCTCCATAGCGGGAGAACTCAACAATGAGCAGTTCTTC. This encodes CASSSIAGELNNEQFF.

This clone was counted a single time. This chain connects TRBV7-6 to TRBJ2-7, with 7 bases aligning to TRBD1. J was trimmed by 0 bases and V by 6 bases; bases with no gene match: 8. CDR1 SGHVS and CDR2 FNYEAQ come from the germline V gene. This CDR3 has 15 amino acids. As DNA, the CDR3 is TGTGCCAGCAGGAAAGCACAGGGGCCCTCCTACGAGCAGTACTTC. It encodes CASRKAQGPSYEQYF.

V usage is TRBV9 and J usage is TRBJ2-1; 10 bases line up with TRBD2. From germline, CDR1 is SGDLS and CDR2 YYNGEE. The junction had 10 bases not matched to a gene; V was cut back by 6 bases and J by 7 bases. CDR3 length equals 15 residues. The CDR3 spells CASTEREGFSNEQFF. CDR3 nucleotide sequence: TGTGCCAGCACCGAGCGGGAGGGGTTTAGTAATGAGCAGTTCTTC.

The chain links TRBV2 to TRBJ1-4; TRBD1 matches 10 bases. The CDR3 runs to 13 residues. The junction had 4 bases not matched to a gene; V was cut back by 8 bases and J by 7 bases. The germline CDR1 and CDR2 sequences are SNHLY and FYNNEI. The CDR3 nucleotides read TGTGCCAGCGGTAGGGACAGGGGTGAAAAACTGTTTTTT. Translated, it gives CASGRDRGEKLFF. Supplemented by reference TRBV2 and TRBJ1-4, the full variable domain reads EPEVTQTPSHQVTQMGQEVILRCVPISNHLYFYWYRQILGQKVEFLVSFYNNEISEKSEIFDDQFSVERPDGSNFTLKIRSTKLEDSAMYFCASGRDRGEKLFFGSGTQLSVL.

By sample share, this clone is medium-sized. The CDR3 sequence is CASSLDFAEKLFF. CDR3 nucleotides: TGTGCCAGCAGCTTGGACTTTGCTGAAAAACTGTTTTTT. The chain employs TRBV5-4 and TRBJ1-4; D gene uncertain. The CDR3 runs to 13 residues. V dropped 0 bases and J dropped 7 bases, with 7 bases sitting between them. The germline gives CDR1 SGHNT, CDR2 YYREEE (reference sequence). The whole variable domain, remainder taken from reference TRBV5-4 and TRBJ1-4, is ETGVTQSPTHLIKTRGQQVTLRCSSQSGHNTVSWYQQALGQGPQFIFQYYREEENGRGNFPPRFSGLQFPNYSSELNVNALELDDSALYLCASSLDFAEKLFFGSGTQLSVL.

The J gene is TRBJ2-4, the V gene TRBV6-5; 8 bases align to TRBD1. V trimming: 7 bases; J trimming: 7 bases; junction bases outside the gene matches: 3. The length of the CDR3 is 12 residues. CDR1 is MNHEY, CDR2 SVGAGI, per germline. The CDR3: CASKNRGNIQYF. Here the CDR3 DNA reads TGTGCCAGCAAGAACAGGGGGAACATTCAGTACTTC.

The chain combines TRBV19 with TRBJ2-3; a weak D match, TRBD2 (6 bases). V was pared by 5 bases and J by 0 bases, with 18 bases between. This CDR3 region has 17 residues. In germline, CDR1 is LNHDA, CDR2 SQIVND (reference sequence). The CDR3 region is CASSHSGRYSSTDTQYF. The CDR3 DNA sequence: TGTGCCAGTAGTCACAGCGGGCGTTATTCTAGCACAGATACGCAGTATTTT. The full variable domain, rest sourced from reference TRBV19 and TRBJ2-3, is DGGITQSPKYLFRKEGQNVTLSCEQNLNHDAMYWYRQDPGQGLRLIYYSQIVNDFQKGDIAEGYSVSREKKESFPLTVTSAQKNPTAFYLCASSHSGRYSSTDTQYFGPGTRLTVL.

The chain recombines TRBV11-1 with TRBJ2-1; 12 nucleotides align to TRBD2. With V trimmed by 4 bases and J by 0 bases, 7 bases remained unmatched. CDR1 SGHAT and CDR2 FQDESV come from the germline V gene (reference sequence). This CDR3 spans 18 amino acids. CDR3: CASSSRLAGELSYNEQFF. Here the CDR3 DNA reads TGTGCCAGCAGCTCCCGACTAGCGGGAGAGCTCTCCTACAATGAGCAGTTCTTC. Based on the CDR3 plus reference TRBV11-1 and TRBJ2-1, the full variable domain is EAEVAQSPRYKITEKSQAVAFWCDPISGHATLYWYRQILGQGPELLVQFQDESVVDDSQLPKDRFSAERLKGVDSTLKIQPAELGDSAMYLCASSSRLAGELSYNEQFFGPGTRLTVL.

This rearrangement joins TRBV11-2 to TRBJ2-2; D might be TRBD2 (5 bases). This CDR3 region has 14 residues. Trimming removed 1 base at V and 8 bases at J, with 11 bases between. CDR1 is SGHAT, CDR2 FQNNGV, per germline. The CDR3 is CASSLAASWGELFF. CDR3 DNA sequence: TGTGCCAGCAGCTTAGCGGCTAGCTGGGGGGAGCTGTTTTTT.

This sequence joins TRBV21-1 and TRBJ2-1; no DNA check was done on the table's D call, TRBD2. TRBV21-1 is a pseudogene segment. The CDR3 spans 19 residues. This CDR3 is CASSKGGTSEWLVYNEQFF. As DNA, the CDR3 is TGTGCCAGCAGCAAAGGGGGGACTAGCGAGTGGCTGGTCTACAATGAGCAGTTCTTC.

Here the CDR3 DNA reads TGCAGTGCTTCAATAACCCCCGGCTACACCTTC. Protein sequence: CSASITPGYTF. The V and J genes are TRBV20-1 and TRBJ1-2; D call uncertain. The germline gives CDR1 DFQATT, CDR2 SNEGSKA (reference sequence). This CDR3 is built from 11 residues. V lost 5 bases and J lost 8, with 12 bases in between.

The chain combines TRBV29-1 with TRBJ2-1, with 10 bases identical to TRBD2. The germline CDR1 and CDR2 sequences are SQVTM and ANQGSEA. CDR3 length equals 12 residues. Trimming took 7 bases from V and 7 from J; bases not matched to a gene: 4. The CDR3 reads CSARTSGNEQFF. The DNA for the CDR3 is TGCAGCGCTAGGACTAGCGGTAATGAGCAGTTCTTC.

The V gene is TRBV6-5, the J gene TRBJ1-2, with no clear D. Germline CDR1 reads MNHEY; CDR2 reads SVGAGI. CDR3 length: 13 amino acids. The germline V and J ends were trimmed by 6 bases and 6 bases, with 14 bases remaining between them. CDR3 protein: CASRTTLVDGYTF. Written as DNA, the CDR3 is TGTGCCAGCAGAACGACCCTAGTGGATGGCTACACCTTC.

The chain couples TRBV7-2 to TRBJ2-4; 7 positions agree with TRBD1. Germline trimming cut 2 bases from V and 1 base from J; bases unmatched to any gene: 5. This CDR3 spans 16 amino acids. In germline, CDR1 is SGHTA, CDR2 FQGNSA. This CDR3 reads CASSLQGVIAKNIQYF. DNA of the CDR3: TGTGCCAGCAGCTTACAGGGGGTGATTGCCAAAAACATTCAGTACTTC.

The V gene is TRBV29-1, the J gene TRBJ2-1; the match to TRBD2 covers 9 bases. The CDR3 has 13 residues. Trimming removed 5 bases from V and 9 bases from J; junction bases left unmatched: 8. Germline V gene lookup returns CDR1 SQVTM and CDR2 ANQGSEA. DNA for the CDR3: TGCAGCGTTAGGGCGGGAGGGCGAGGTGAGCAGTTCTTC. Translation gives CSVRAGGRGEQFF.

The chain uses TRBV6-1 and TRBJ1-5; D possibly corresponds to TRBD1 (6 bases). The V and J ends lost 7 bases and 3 bases respectively, with 10 bases between them. This CDR3 is built from 13 residues. Germline CDR1 MNHNS, CDR2 SASEGT. In DNA, the CDR3 is TGTGCCAGCATGGACAGAGTCAATCAGCCCCAGCATTTT. Translation gives CASMDRVNQPQHF.

V usage is TRBV19 and J usage is TRBJ1-1; 9 positions agree with TRBD1. V lost 5 bases, J lost 4 bases, and 8 bases stayed unmatched. Germline values: CDR1 LNHDA, CDR2 SQIVND (reference sequence). The length of the CDR3 is 15 residues. The CDR3: CASSLQGALGTEAFF. CDR3 DNA sequence: TGTGCCAGTAGTTTACAGGGGGCCTTGGGCACTGAAGCTTTCTTT.

The chain recombines TRBV9 with TRBJ2-5, with 8 bases identical to TRBD2. V lost 0 bases and J lost 5; bases outside the gene matches: 6. In germline, CDR1 is SGDLS, CDR2 YYNGEE. The CDR3 is made up of 15 amino acids. The CDR3: CASSVGTSYPETQYF. In nucleotides, the CDR3 is TGTGCCAGCAGCGTAGGGACTAGCTATCCGGAGACCCAGTACTTC.

The rearrangement joins TRBV7-2 to TRBJ2-1; weak D call: TRBD1 (5 bases). The length of the CDR3 is 15 residues. The V gene's germline CDR1 is SGHTA and CDR2 FQGNSA. V was pared by 1 base and J by 7 bases, with 14 bases between. Here the CDR3 reads CASSLGGFAANEQFF. The CDR3 DNA is TGTGCCAGCAGCTTAGGGGGCTTTGCGGCTAATGAGCAGTTCTTC.

The V and J genes are TRBV7-2 and TRBJ2-7; 12 nucleotides match TRBD1. The CDR3 runs 14 residues. The V segment lost 7 bases and the J segment 7 bases; nucleotides outside the gene matches: 8. The germline CDR1 and CDR2 sequences are SGHTA and FQGNSA. The CDR3 loop is CASIRDRGLGEQYF. The CDR3 DNA sequence: TGTGCCAGCATCCGGGACAGGGGGCTGGGTGAGCAGTACTTC.

This clone came up a few times. The gene calls are TRBV5-1 and TRBJ2-5, with TRBD1 matching over 7 bases. The end of the DNA fits TRBJ2-7 better, so the J call may be wrong. CDR3 size: 15 residues. Per germline, CDR1 SGHRS and CDR2 YFSETQ. The CDR3 reads CASSGGQIKAYEQYF. DNA of the CDR3: TGCGCCAGCAGCGGGGGACAGATAAAAGCCTACGAGCAGTACTTC.

This chain uses TRBV7-6 with TRBJ1-4, with TRBD1 as a possible D gene (5 bases). The V end lost 0 bases, the J end lost 3 bases, and 8 bases lay between the germline ends. In germline, CDR1 is SGHVS, CDR2 FNYEAQ. The CDR3 spans 15 residues. CDR3 DNA sequence: TGTGCCAGCAGCTTAGCTCAGGGTTCTAATGAAAAACTGTTTTTT. Residues: CASSLAQGSNEKLFF.

The genes are TRBV6-1 and TRBJ1-2; tentatively, D is TRBD1 (6 bases). In germline, CDR1 is MNHNS, CDR2 SASEGT. Deletions cut 10 bases from V and 8 bases from J, with 17 bases between. CDR3 size: 12 residues. CDR3 sequence (DNA): TGTGCCAACCTAGAGCAGGGGTGGGGCTACACCTTC. Translated, it gives CANLEQGWGYTF.

The rearrangement joins TRBV7-3 to TRBJ1-2; the D gene is possibly TRBD1 (5 bases). The germline V and J ends were trimmed by 5 bases and 4 bases, with 14 bases remaining between them. The CDR3 has 14 amino acids. Per the germline V gene, CDR1 is SGHTA and CDR2 is FQGTGA. This chain's CDR3 is CASSPTGGAYGYTF. Written as DNA, the CDR3 is TGTGCCAGCAGCCCTACGGGGGGAGCCTATGGCTACACCTTC.

The chain has TRBV19 and TRBJ2-1; D perhaps matches TRBD2 (6 bases). The germline V gene encodes CDR1 LNHDA and CDR2 SQIVND (reference sequence). This CDR3 contains 17 residues. Trimming cost V 5 bases and J 5 bases, with 22 bases left between them. The CDR3 reads CASSPTDKLAGNNEQFF. DNA of the CDR3: TGTGCCAGTAGTCCCACCGACAAACTAGCCGGCAACAATGAGCAGTTCTTC. Complete variable domain (other parts from reference TRBV19 and TRBJ2-1): DGGITQSPKYLFRKEGQNVTLSCEQNLNHDAMYWYRQDPGQGLRLIYYSQIVNDFQKGDIAEGYSVSREKKESFPLTVTSAQKNPTAFYLCASSPTDKLAGNNEQFFGPGTRLTVL.

The chain couples TRBV28 to TRBJ1-5; D remains ambiguous. V was trimmed by 7 bases and J by 0 bases, leaving 10 bases between them. Germline-derived CDR1 and CDR2 are MDHEN and SYDVKM. The CDR3 covers 14 residues. The CDR3 DNA reads as TGTGCCAGCACAGTACACGGTAGCAATCAGCCCCAGCATTTT. Translating it yields CASTVHGSNQPQHF.

V gene TRBV6-1 combines with J gene TRBJ2-7, with D perhaps being TRBD1 or TRBD2 (5 bases each). The V gene's germline CDR1 is MNHNS and CDR2 SASEGT. Trimming took off 5 bases at V and 6 bases at J, with 20 bases between the two ends. This CDR3 has 15 amino acids. The CDR3 here is CASSLQSGRYGEQYF. As DNA, the CDR3 is TGTGCCAGCAGTTTACAGTCGGGGCGTTACGGCGAGCAGTACTTC.